The T cell receptor beta chain described here comes from a study of OX40 agonist ivuxolimab in advanced cancers. Study as a whole: Ivuxolimab is a fully human IgG2 antibody that activates OX40 (CD134). Points from the study as a whole: The average count of expanded clones was higher among CD8+ T cells than among CD4+.

Produced via immunoSEQ multiplex PCR; TCRdb's table is partial and in-frame only. Here the sample spans 40,000 or so clones, roughly 85% being singletons. The V and J ends lost 8 bases and 7 bases respectively, with 11 bases between them. The CDR3 runs 11 residues. CDR1 and CDR2 from the germline V gene are MDHEN and SYDVKM. On this clone itself: Its antigen is not known.

The starting material was CD4+ or CD8+ T cells sorted from blood, obtained in a trial of the OX40 agonist ivuxolimab. The clonotype originates from an adult with an advanced solid tumor such as melanoma, head and neck, liver or kidney cancer. This sequence joins TRBV28 and TRBJ1-1, with a tentative D call TRBD1 (5 bases). The CDR3 region has the DNA TGTGCCAGCGGGGGGTTGGTTGAAGCTTTCTTT. It codes for CASGGLVEAFF.